The 8 T cell receptor beta chains below all came from one sample that was sequenced in a study of blood T cell repertoires in COVID-19. Data came from immunoSEQ multiplex PCR; TCRdb stores just in-frame clones and leaves some out. The sample contains about 320,000 clones, 87% of which appear only once. The specimen sequenced was PBMCs or T cells enriched from blood (not recorded which). The source of these receptors is a woman in her 30s who had recovered from COVID-19.

The CDR3 DNA reads as TGCGCCAGCAGCCCGTTTGGCGGGGACCGGAATCAGCCCCAGCATTTT. Translation gives CASSPFGGDRNQPQHF. V and J are TRBV4-1 and TRBJ1-5; a weak D match, TRBD1 (5 bases). The V and J ends lost 4 bases and 4 bases respectively, with 17 bases between them. CDR3 length: 16 residues. Germline lookup yields CDR1 MGHRA and CDR2 YSYEKL.

The chain links TRBV7-2 to TRBJ1-3; TRBD1 might be the D (6 bases). The CDR3 consists of 16 residues. V was shortened by 5 bases and J by 4 bases, with 18 bases between the two germline ends. Germline V gene data show CDR1 as SGHTA and CDR2 as FQGNSA. The CDR3 protein is CASSPAPKGVGNTIYF. CDR3 bases: TGTGCCAGCAGCCCCGCCCCGAAGGGGGTCGGAAACACCATATATTTT.

The V gene is TRBV3-1 (or the pseudogene TRBV3-2), the J gene TRBJ1-1; D might be TRBD1 (5 bases). Trimming removed 4 bases at V and 7 bases at J, with 16 bases between. CDR1 and CDR2 (germline): LGHDT, YNNKEL (reference sequence). The CDR3 is 14 amino acids. The CDR3 DNA follows: TGTGCCAGCAGCCCCGGGGGAGGGGTAAATGAAGCTTTCTTT. It codes for CASSPGGGVNEAFF.

The genes are TRBV19 and TRBJ2-1; weak D call: TRBD2 (6 bases). CDR1 LNHDA and CDR2 SQIVND come from the germline V gene (reference sequence). The CDR3 is 13 residues long. The V and J ends lost 4 bases and 8 bases respectively, with 12 bases between them. CDR3 nucleotides: TGTGCCAGTAGTACTTCAGCGGGCCATGAGCAGTTCTTC. Encoded protein: CASSTSAGHEQFF.

The rearrangement joins TRBV12-5 to TRBJ1-2; the D is unclear. The CDR3 sequence is 11 residues long. The germline V and J ends were trimmed by 5 bases and 2 bases, with 3 bases remaining between them. CDR1 and CDR2 (germline): LGHNT, FRNRAP. Here the CDR3 reads CASGPNYGYTF. The CDR3 DNA follows: TGTGCTAGTGGTCCAAACTATGGCTACACCTTC.

Here the CDR3 DNA reads TGTGCCTGGAGTGGGTGGGGACAGGGGGGCTCTGAAGCTTTCTTT. It codes for CAWSGWGQGGSEAFF. The V and J genes are TRBV30 and TRBJ1-1; 11 nucleotides match TRBD1. J lost 6 bases, V lost 1 base, and 7 bases had no gene match. The CDR3 is made up of 15 amino acids. Germline CDR1 is GTSNPN and CDR2 is SVGIG (reference sequence).

The V call is TRBV19, the J call TRBJ2-1; TRBD2 agrees at 11 bases. After removal of 4 bases from V and 5 bases from J, the junction contained 7 bases not matched to a gene. Germline CDR1 and CDR2: LNHDA and SQIVND (reference sequence). There are 16 residues in the CDR3. The CDR3 bases are TGTGCCAGTAGTACACTAGCGGGGGACCTCAACAATGAGCAGTTCTTC. The encoded protein is CASSTLAGDLNNEQFF.

J is TRBJ1-2 and V is TRBV5-1, with D possibly TRBD1 on 5 matching bases. The CDR3 spans 15 residues. V was trimmed by 4 bases and J by 8 bases, leaving 21 bases between them. CDR1 is SGHRS, CDR2 YFSETQ, per germline. The CDR3 is CASSPGEGLVWGYTF. The CDR3 DNA is TGCGCCAGCAGCCCGGGGGAGGGCCTTGTTTGGGGCTACACCTTC.